These 11 T cell receptor beta chains were sequenced from one sample in a study of blood T cells in healthy people across ages. A second roughly 7 to 12 cycle PCR used barcoded and J-beta primers. TCRdb ran MiXCR on the 5' RACE reads and lists one entry per CDR3 protein. The sample shows about 840,000 distinct CDR3 sequences, 29% of them seen only once. In addition, the sample was reused for a study of T cells of mothers and their children.

The sequenced sample consisted of blood. The origin of the receptors is a woman between 40 and 55 years old in good health.

In regard to this clonotype: This may stem from a read error, because a much larger clone lies one nucleotide away. The V gene is TRBV29-1, the J gene TRBJ2-1; 7 nucleotides agree with TRBD1. CDR3 length: 15 residues. V shed 6 bases, J shed 0 bases, and the junction held 8 bases outside the gene matches. CDR1 is SQVTM and CDR2 is ANQGSEA in the germline V gene. CDR3 in amino acids: CSVSGTENSYNEQFF. The CDR3 DNA sequence: TGCAGCGTGTCCGGGACAGAGAACTCCTACAATGAGCAGTTCTTC.

Details on this clonotype: This may be a read error, as it is one base from a much larger clone. The DNA of the CDR3 is TGTGCCAGCAGCTCCGAATCGGGGGCTGGGGCCAACGTCCGGACTTTC. Translating gives CASSSESGAGANVRTF. This sequence joins TRBV7-9 and TRBJ2-6; D could derive from TRBD1 or TRBD2 (6 bases each). The CDR3 is 16 residues long. CDR1 and CDR2 from the germline V gene are SEHNR and FQNEAQ (reference sequence).

J is TRBJ2-7 and V is TRBV9; perhaps D is TRBD1 or TRBD2 (5 bases each). From germline, CDR1 is SGDLS and CDR2 YYNGEE. The V end lost 2 bases, the J end lost 3 bases, and 12 bases lay between the germline ends. The CDR3 totals 14 residues. The CDR3 loop is CASSVAGTDYEQYF. CDR3 DNA: TGTGCCAGCAGCGTCGCCGGGACCGACTACGAGCAGTACTTC.

This clonotype was observed a few times. The rearrangement joins TRBV7-8 to TRBJ2-7; possibly TRBD1 for D (6 bases). Deletions cut 2 bases from V and 2 bases from J, with 10 bases between. CDR1 is SGHVS and CDR2 is FQNEAQ in the germline V gene. The CDR3 has 14 residues. Here the CDR3 DNA reads TGTGCCAGCAGCTTACAGGGGTTTGCCTACGAGCAGTACTTC. Translated: CASSLQGFAYEQYF.

This clonotype occurred a few times. This sequence joins TRBV5-1 and TRBJ1-4; D unclear. Deletions cut 0 bases from V and 0 bases from J, with 9 bases between. Germline CDR1 reads SGHRS; CDR2 reads YFSETQ. The CDR3 length is 16 residues. The chain's CDR3 is CASSLAGRATNEKLFF. The DNA for the CDR3 is TGCGCCAGCAGCTTGGCCGGGAGAGCAACTAATGAAAAACTGTTTTTT.

Turning to this clonotype: An end of the junction differs from the germline gene, which may be a read error. V and J are TRBV20-1 and TRBJ2-1, with 9 bases aligning to TRBD2. The CDR3 covers 16 residues. From germline, CDR1 is DFQATT and CDR2 SNEGSKA (reference sequence). The CDR3 reads CSARDSSGAVYNEPFF. CDR3 DNA: TGCAGTGCTAGAGACTCTAGCGGGGCTGTCTACAATGAGCCGTTCTTC.

The genes are TRBV7-2 and TRBJ2-7, with D unclear. Germline CDR1 is SGHTA and CDR2 is FQGNSA. The CDR3 is 14 amino acids. Trimming left V 1 base short and J 9 bases short, with 16 bases between. CDR3 in DNA: TGTGCCAGCAGCTTAGAAGCTAGAGACTCGGGGCAGTACTTC. Translating gives CASSLEARDSGQYF.

The chain has TRBV20-1 and TRBJ1-5, with a weak D call TRBD1 (5 bases). Germline-derived CDR1 and CDR2 are DFQATT and SNEGSKA (reference sequence). The CDR3 is 15 amino acids. V was trimmed by 6 bases and J by 3 bases, leaving 18 bases between them. The CDR3, as DNA: TGCAGTGCCAGGGAAGGAGGCGGTATCAATCAGCCCCAGCATTTT. Translating gives CSAREGGGINQPQHF.

Ten or more counts support this clonotype. The genes are TRBV2 and TRBJ2-7; D is perhaps TRBD1 (6 bases). Germline lookup yields CDR1 SNHLY and CDR2 FYNNEI. V was clipped by 6 bases and J by 4 bases, with 13 bases between them. The CDR3 has 13 residues. The DNA of the CDR3 is TGTGCCAGCAGACAGGGTCAAGGGTACGAGCAGTACTTC. Its protein is CASRQGQGYEQYF.

The chain combines TRBV4-3 with TRBJ1-4, with D possibly being TRBD1 (5 bases). CDR1 is LGHNA, CDR2 YSLEER, per germline. The CDR3 has 21 residues. V was clipped by 1 base and J by 0 bases, with 24 bases between them. The CDR3 region is CASSQVRLGLDFLATNEKLFF. CDR3 nucleotide sequence: TGCGCCAGCAGCCAAGTACGTTTGGGACTGGACTTTCTTGCAACTAATGAAAAACTGTTTTTT.

The chain has TRBV7-2 and TRBJ2-1, with TRBD2 matching 9 bases. Unmatched junction bases numbered 8, after V lost 6 bases and J lost 5 bases. CDR3 size: 15 residues. Germline loops: CDR1 SGHTA, CDR2 FQGNSA. The chain's CDR3 is CASSQRVAGDNEQFF. The CDR3 bases are TGTGCCAGCAGTCAACGGGTAGCGGGGGACAATGAGCAGTTCTTC. Filled out from reference TRBV7-2 and TRBJ2-1, the complete variable domain reads GAGVSQSPSNKVTEKGKDVELRCDPISGHTALYWYRQSLGQGLEFLIYFQGNSAPDKSGLPSDRFSAERTGGSVSTLTIQRTQQEDSAVYLCASSQRVAGDNEQFFGPGTRLTVL.